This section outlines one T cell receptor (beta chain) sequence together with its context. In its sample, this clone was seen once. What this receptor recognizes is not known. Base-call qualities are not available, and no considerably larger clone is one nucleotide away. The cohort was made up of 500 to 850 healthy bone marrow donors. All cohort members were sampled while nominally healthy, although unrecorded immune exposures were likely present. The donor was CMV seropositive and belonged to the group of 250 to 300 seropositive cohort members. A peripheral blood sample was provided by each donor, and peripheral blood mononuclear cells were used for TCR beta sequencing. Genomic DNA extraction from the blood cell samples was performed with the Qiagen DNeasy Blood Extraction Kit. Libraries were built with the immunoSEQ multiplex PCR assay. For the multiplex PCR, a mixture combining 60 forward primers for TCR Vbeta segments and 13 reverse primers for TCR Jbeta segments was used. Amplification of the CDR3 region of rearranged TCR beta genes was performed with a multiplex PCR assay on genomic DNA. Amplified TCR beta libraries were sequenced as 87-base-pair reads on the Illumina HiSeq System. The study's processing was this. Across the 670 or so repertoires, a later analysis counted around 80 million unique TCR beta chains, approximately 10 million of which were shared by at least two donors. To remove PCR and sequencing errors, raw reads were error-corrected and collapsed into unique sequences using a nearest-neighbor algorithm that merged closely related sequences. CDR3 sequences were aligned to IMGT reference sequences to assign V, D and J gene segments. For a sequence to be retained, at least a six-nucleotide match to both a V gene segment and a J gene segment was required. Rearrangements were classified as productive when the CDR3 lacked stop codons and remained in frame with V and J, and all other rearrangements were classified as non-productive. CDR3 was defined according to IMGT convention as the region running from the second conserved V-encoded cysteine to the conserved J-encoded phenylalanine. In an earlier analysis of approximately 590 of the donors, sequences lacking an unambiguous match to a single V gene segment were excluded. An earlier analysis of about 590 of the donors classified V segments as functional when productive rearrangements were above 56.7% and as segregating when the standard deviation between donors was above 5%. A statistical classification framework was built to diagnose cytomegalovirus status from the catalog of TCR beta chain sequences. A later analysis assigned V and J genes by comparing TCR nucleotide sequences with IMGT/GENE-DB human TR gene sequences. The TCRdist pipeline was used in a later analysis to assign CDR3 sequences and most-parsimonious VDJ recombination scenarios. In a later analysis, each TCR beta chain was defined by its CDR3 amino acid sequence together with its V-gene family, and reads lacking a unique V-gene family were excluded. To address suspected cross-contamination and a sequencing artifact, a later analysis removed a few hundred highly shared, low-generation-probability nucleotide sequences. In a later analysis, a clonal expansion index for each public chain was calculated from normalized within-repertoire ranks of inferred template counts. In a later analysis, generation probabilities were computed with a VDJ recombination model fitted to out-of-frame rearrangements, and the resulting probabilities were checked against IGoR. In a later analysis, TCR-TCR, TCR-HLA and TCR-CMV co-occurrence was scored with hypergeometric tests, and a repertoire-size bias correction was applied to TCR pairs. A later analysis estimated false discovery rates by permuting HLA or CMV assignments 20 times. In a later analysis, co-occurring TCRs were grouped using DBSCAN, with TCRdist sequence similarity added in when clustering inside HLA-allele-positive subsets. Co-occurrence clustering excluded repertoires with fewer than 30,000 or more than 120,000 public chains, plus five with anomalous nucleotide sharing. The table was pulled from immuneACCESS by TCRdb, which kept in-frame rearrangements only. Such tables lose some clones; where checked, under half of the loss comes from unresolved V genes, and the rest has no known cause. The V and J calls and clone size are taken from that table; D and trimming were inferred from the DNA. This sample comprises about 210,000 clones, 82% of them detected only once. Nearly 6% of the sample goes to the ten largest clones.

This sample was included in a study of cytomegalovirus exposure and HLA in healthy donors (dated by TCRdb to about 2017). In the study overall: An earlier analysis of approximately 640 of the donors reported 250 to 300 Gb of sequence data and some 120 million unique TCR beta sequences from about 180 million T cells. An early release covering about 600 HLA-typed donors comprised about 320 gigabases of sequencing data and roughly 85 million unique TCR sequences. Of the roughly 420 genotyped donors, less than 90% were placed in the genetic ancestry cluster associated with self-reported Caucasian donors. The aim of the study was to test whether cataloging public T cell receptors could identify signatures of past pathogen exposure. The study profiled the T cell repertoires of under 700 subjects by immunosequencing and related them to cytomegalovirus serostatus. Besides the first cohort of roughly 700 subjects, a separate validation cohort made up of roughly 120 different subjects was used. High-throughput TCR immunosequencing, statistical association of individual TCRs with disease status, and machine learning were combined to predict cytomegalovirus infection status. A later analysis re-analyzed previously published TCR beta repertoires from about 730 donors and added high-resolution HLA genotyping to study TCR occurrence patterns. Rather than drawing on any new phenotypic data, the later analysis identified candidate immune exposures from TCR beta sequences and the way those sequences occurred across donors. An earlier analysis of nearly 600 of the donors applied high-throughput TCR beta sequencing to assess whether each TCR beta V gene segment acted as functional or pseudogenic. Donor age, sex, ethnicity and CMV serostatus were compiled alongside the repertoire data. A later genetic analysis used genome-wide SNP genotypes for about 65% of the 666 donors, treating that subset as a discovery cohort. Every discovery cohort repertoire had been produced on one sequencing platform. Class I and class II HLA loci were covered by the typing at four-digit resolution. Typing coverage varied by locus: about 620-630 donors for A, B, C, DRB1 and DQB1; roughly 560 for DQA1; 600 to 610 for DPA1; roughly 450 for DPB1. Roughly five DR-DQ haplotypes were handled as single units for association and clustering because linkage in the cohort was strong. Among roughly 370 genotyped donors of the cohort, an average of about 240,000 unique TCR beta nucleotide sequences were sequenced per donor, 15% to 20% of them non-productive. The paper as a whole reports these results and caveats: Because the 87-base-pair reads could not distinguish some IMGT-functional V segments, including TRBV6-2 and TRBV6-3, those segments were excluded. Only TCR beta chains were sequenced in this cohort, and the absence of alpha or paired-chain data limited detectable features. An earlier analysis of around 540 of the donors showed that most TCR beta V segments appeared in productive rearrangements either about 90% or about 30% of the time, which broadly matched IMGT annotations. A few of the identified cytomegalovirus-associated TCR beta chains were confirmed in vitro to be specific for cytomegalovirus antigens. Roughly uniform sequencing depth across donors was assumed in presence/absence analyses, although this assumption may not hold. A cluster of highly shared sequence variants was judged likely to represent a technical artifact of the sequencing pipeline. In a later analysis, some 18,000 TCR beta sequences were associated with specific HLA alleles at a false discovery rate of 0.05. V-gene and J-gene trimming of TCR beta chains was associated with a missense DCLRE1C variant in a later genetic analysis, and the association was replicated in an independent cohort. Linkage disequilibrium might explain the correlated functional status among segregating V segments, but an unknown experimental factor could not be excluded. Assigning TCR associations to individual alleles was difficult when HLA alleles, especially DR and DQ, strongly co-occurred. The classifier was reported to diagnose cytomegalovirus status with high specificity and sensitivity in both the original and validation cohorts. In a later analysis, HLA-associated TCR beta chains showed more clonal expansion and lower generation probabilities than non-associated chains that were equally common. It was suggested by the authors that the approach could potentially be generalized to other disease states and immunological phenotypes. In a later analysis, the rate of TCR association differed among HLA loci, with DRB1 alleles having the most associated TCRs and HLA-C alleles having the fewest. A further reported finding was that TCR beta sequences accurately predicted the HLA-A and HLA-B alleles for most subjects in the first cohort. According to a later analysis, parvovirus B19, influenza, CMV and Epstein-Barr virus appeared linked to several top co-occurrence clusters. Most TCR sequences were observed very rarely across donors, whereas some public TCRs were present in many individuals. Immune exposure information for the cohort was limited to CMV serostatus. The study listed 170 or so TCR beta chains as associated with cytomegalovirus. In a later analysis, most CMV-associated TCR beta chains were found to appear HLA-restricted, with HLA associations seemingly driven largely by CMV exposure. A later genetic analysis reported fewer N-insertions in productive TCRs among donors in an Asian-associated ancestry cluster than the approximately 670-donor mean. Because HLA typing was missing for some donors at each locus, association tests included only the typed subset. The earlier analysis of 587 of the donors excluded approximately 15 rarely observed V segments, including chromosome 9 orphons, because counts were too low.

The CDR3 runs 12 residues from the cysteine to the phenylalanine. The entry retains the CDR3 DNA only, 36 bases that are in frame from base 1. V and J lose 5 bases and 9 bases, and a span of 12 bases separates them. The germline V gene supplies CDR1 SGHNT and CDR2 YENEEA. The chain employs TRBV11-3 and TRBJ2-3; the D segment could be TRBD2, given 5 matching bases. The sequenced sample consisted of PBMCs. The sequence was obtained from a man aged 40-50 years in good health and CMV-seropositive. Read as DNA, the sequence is TGTGCCAGCAGCAGCGGCCTTAGCACGCAGTATTTT. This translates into CASSSGLSTQYF.